A single sample gave rise to the 24 T cell receptor beta chains below, sequenced in a study of blood T cells in healthy people across ages. PCR was performed a second time for roughly 7 to 11 cycles using a sample-barcoded 5' primer and a J-beta primer mix. TCRdb reprocessed the 5' RACE reads via MiXCR and lists one record per CDR3 protein. The sample consists of fewer than 1.5 million distinct CDR3 sequences, roughly 45% of them appearing once. The sample taken for sequencing was blood. The receptors here all came from a woman under 30 in good health.

This clonotype was counted only a few times. The chain links TRBV2 to TRBJ2-1; TRBD1 aligns across 8 bases. The V and J ends lost 8 bases and 5 bases, in that order; junction bases with no gene match: 5. The germline CDR1 and CDR2 sequences are SNHLY and FYNNEI. This CDR3 comprises 13 residues. CDR3 sequence (DNA): TGTGCCAGCGACAGGGGAGCGAACAATGAGCAGTTCTTC. Translation gives CASDRGANNEQFF.

In the case of this clonotype: A read error may be the cause here, since a much bigger clone is one base away. The chain has TRBV10-3 and TRBJ1-2; D call uncertain. Germline lookup yields CDR1 ENHRY and CDR2 SYGVKD. With 4 bases removed from V and 6 bases from J, the gap between germline ends came to 18 bases. The CDR3 runs 15 residues. The CDR3 region has the DNA TGTGCCATCAGTGGGTCTAACCAAGTTACCCATGGCTACACCTTC. It codes for CAISGSNQVTHGYTF.

This clonotype has more than one count but fewer than ten. The rearrangement uses TRBV6-6 and TRBJ2-1, with 10 bases aligning to TRBD2. Germline V CDR1 and CDR2: MNHNY, SVGAGI (reference sequence). The V and J ends lost 6 bases and 6 bases, in that order; junction bases with no gene match: 14. The CDR3 consists of 17 residues. CDR3 sequence reads: CASRPPFLAGASNEQFF. The CDR3 DNA reads TGTGCCAGCAGACCTCCCTTCCTAGCGGGAGCTAGCAATGAGCAGTTCTTC.

This clonotype showed up just a few times. V usage is TRBV7-2 and J usage is TRBJ1-4; D is uncertain. CDR3 length equals 14 residues. The germline CDR1 and CDR2 sequences are SGHTA and FQGNSA. The V gene lost 5 bases and the J gene lost 8 bases, with 15 bases spanning the gap. The DNA for the CDR3 is TGTGCCAGCAGCCGAGACGGGGTATTAGAAAAACTGTTTTTT. Its translation is CASSRDGVLEKLFF.

J is TRBJ1-2 and V is TRBV5-1, with D uncertain. Germline CDR1 reads SGHRS; CDR2 reads YFSETQ. The CDR3 spans 16 residues. V was clipped by 4 bases and J by 2 bases, with 18 bases between them. CDR3 coding DNA: TGCGCCAGCAGCAGCTTGGGGTTGGGAATGAACTATGGCTACACCTTC. Amino acids: CASSSLGLGMNYGYTF.

This clonotype was recorded at least ten times. V is TRBV4-1 and J is TRBJ2-7, with D perhaps matching TRBD2 (6 bases). Deletions cut 0 bases from V and 10 bases from J, with 7 bases between. CDR3 length: 11 amino acids. Germline loops: CDR1 MGHRA, CDR2 YSYEKL. CDR3 region: CASSQDGTQYF. In nucleotides, the CDR3 is TGCGCCAGCAGCCAAGATGGGACTCAGTACTTC.

The J gene is TRBJ2-7, the V gene TRBV14; the match to TRBD1 covers 9 bases. V shed 5 bases and J 5 bases; nucleotides not matched to a gene: 10. The CDR3 covers 15 residues. Germline V CDR1 and CDR2: SGHDN, FVKESK. CDR3 coding DNA: TGTGCCAGCAGCTACCCGGGACAGGGTATCCACGAGCAGTACTTC. Residues: CASSYPGQGIHEQYF.

Many counts were recorded for this clonotype. This sequence joins TRBV12-3 or TRBV12-4 and TRBJ2-3; D not resolved. This CDR3 has 12 amino acids. Trimming pared 6 bases from V and 0 bases from J, leaving 4 bases between. DNA of the CDR3: TGTGCCAGCAGCCTTAGCACAGATACGCAGTATTTT. Protein: CASSLSTDTQYF.

This chain links TRBV5-1 with TRBJ1-5; perhaps TRBD1 as D (6 bases). Trimming removed 3 bases from V and 7 bases from J, with 17 bases in between. The germline V gene has CDR1 SGHRS and CDR2 YFSETQ. The CDR3 has 15 amino acids. CDR3 loop: CASSSAPGVGQPQHF. The DNA of the CDR3 is TGCGCCAGCAGCTCGGCTCCAGGGGTTGGGCAGCCCCAGCATTTT.

The chain uses TRBV25-1 and TRBJ1-1; TRBD1 aligns across 7 bases. This CDR3 comprises 14 residues. J was trimmed by 1 base and V by 7 bases; bases with no gene match: 6. Germline V gene sequence: CDR1 MGHDK, CDR2 SYGVNS. The CDR3 sequence: CASISRGRNTEAFF. CDR3 bases: TGTGCCAGCATTAGTAGGGGGCGGAACACTGAAGCTTTCTTT.

This chain connects TRBV20-1 to TRBJ2-1; 14 bases fit TRBD2. Germline V gene sequence: CDR1 DFQATT, CDR2 SNEGSKA (reference sequence). V lost 3 bases to trimming and J lost 7 bases; unmatched junction nucleotides: 5. The CDR3 has 15 amino acids. This chain's CDR3 is CSARVTSGGANEQFF. The CDR3 DNA reads TGCAGTGCTAGGGTGACTAGCGGGGGGGCGAATGAGCAGTTCTTC.

In this sample, this clonotype turned up a few times. The chain recombines TRBV2 with TRBJ2-7; 10 bases line up with TRBD2. V gave up 6 bases and J gave up 9 bases; unmatched junction bases: 8. CDR1 and CDR2 (germline): SNHLY, FYNNEI. The CDR3 loop spans 13 amino acids. The CDR3 spells CASRASGRIVQYF. Here the CDR3 DNA reads TGTGCCAGCAGGGCTAGCGGGAGAATCGTGCAGTACTTC.

The chain couples TRBV6-1 to TRBJ2-5, with 8 positions matching TRBD1. The CDR3 is 16 residues long. In germline, CDR1 is MNHNS, CDR2 SASEGT. V dropped 9 bases and J dropped 11; count of bases not matched to a gene: 23. CDR3 nucleotide sequence: TGTGCCAGTGGGAGGCTTCCAGGACAGGGACCCAATGAGCAGTACTTC. Translated: CASGRLPGQGPNEQYF.

This clonotype has a handful of counts. The gene calls are TRBV29-1 and TRBJ1-1; possible D gene TRBD1, 5 bases. The germline gives CDR1 SQVTM, CDR2 ANQGSEA. The CDR3 sequence is 15 residues long. V lost 6 bases to trimming and J lost 1 base, with 18 bases between them. CDR3 nucleotide sequence: TGCAGCGTCCCCGCGTGGGGCCGAACGAACACTGAAGCTTTCTTT. It yields the protein CSVPAWGRTNTEAFF.

This clonotype has a handful of counts. The V call is TRBV9, the J call TRBJ1-2; tentative D call: TRBD1 (6 bases). The CDR3 has 13 amino acids. Germline assignment: CDR1 SGDLS and CDR2 YYNGEE. The V end was cut by 7 bases, the J end by 7 bases, with 17 bases between. The CDR3: CASGGEGGTGYTF. The DNA for the CDR3 is TGTGCCAGCGGGGGCGAGGGAGGGACTGGCTACACCTTC. Based on the CDR3 plus reference TRBV9 and TRBJ1-2, the full variable domain is DSGVTQTPKHLITATGQRVTLRCSPRSGDLSVYWYQQSLDQGLQFLIQYYNGEERAKGNILERFSAQQFPDLHSELNLSSLELGDSALYFCASGGEGGTGYTFGSGTRLTVV.

The chain's CDR3 is CASSLSLAASGEQFF. The DNA for the CDR3 is TGCGCCAGCAGCTTAAGCCTAGCGGCCTCGGGGGAGCAGTTCTTC. The J gene is TRBJ2-1, the V gene TRBV5-1; 7 bases agree with TRBD2. Germline CDR1 reads SGHRS; CDR2 reads YFSETQ. This CDR3 has 15 amino acids. J gave up 10 bases and V 2 bases, and 12 bases lay outside the gene matches.

This chain connects TRBV29-1 to TRBJ2-2, with D perhaps matching TRBD1 or TRBD2 (5 bases each). The V gene's germline CDR1 is SQVTM and CDR2 ANQGSEA. Between the trimmed V and J ends, which lost 1 base and 6 bases, there was a span of 21 bases. This CDR3 is built from 17 residues. The CDR3 sequence is CSVEGRDDEYRAGELFF. In nucleotides, the CDR3 is TGCAGCGTTGAAGGCCGGGACGATGAATATCGCGCCGGGGAGCTGTTTTTT.

J is TRBJ2-7 and V is TRBV3-1; D gene uncertain. Matching the DNA end better, TRBJ2-5 makes the J call doubtful. This CDR3 comprises 12 residues. Germline CDR1 is LGHDT and CDR2 is YNNKEL (reference sequence). The CDR3 DNA is TGTGCCAGCAGCCAAGTCGTAGGGACCCAGTACTTC. It encodes CASSQVVGTQYF.

In this sample, this clonotype turned up a few times. The chain is built from TRBV21-1 and TRBJ2-7; the table gives TRBD1 as D, unverified against the DNA. TRBV21-1 constitutes a pseudogene. There are 14 residues in the CDR3. The CDR3 DNA reads TGTGCCAGCAGCAAATTTCAAGAACCCCCAGAGCAGTACTTC. Amino acids: CASSKFQEPPEQYF.

V usage is TRBV20-1 and J usage is TRBJ2-7; D remains ambiguous. The germline V and J ends were trimmed by 6 bases and 9 bases, with 18 bases remaining between them. The CDR3 totals 12 residues. The germline V gene has CDR1 DFQATT and CDR2 SNEGSKA (reference sequence). CDR3 sequence (DNA): TGCAGTGCCCGCGGCCAGTCGATAGGGCAGTACTTC. It translates to CSARGQSIGQYF.

This clonotype was found a few times. The chain carries TRBV15 and TRBJ2-7; 7 bases align to TRBD2. CDR1 and CDR2 (germline): LNHNV, YYDKDF (reference sequence). The CDR3 sequence is 14 residues long. The junction had 5 bases not matched to a gene; V was cut back by 4 bases and J by 2 bases. Here the CDR3 DNA reads TGTGCCACCAGCAATTGGGGGGGTACCTACGAGCAGTACTTC. Protein: CATSNWGGTYEQYF. Combining the CDR3 with reference TRBV15 and TRBJ2-7 gives the whole variable domain DAMVIQNPRYQVTQFGKPVTLSCSQTLNHNVMYWYQQKSSQAPKLLFHYYDKDFNNEADTPDNFQSRRPNTSFCFLDIRSPGLGDTAMYLCATSNWGGTYEQYFGPGTRLTVT.

The chain employs TRBV4-2 and TRBJ2-4, with 7 nucleotides matching TRBD2. The J call may be mistaken, given a closer DNA end match to TRBJ2-7. The CDR3 consists of 14 residues. The V gene's germline CDR1 is LGHNA and CDR2 YNFKEQ. Here the CDR3 reads CASRPDGGSYEQYF. For the CDR3, the DNA is TGTGCCAGCAGACCAGACGGGGGGTCCTACGAGCAGTACTTC.

This clonotype showed up just a few times. DNA of the CDR3: TGCGCCAGCAGCCAAGGGGGGGGAATGGAACTAGCGTACAATGAGCAGTTCTTC. Protein product: CASSQGGGMELAYNEQFF. The V and J genes are TRBV4-1 and TRBJ2-1, with TRBD2 matching 7 bases. Trimming cost V 1 base and J 4 bases; bases outside gene matches: 13. The CDR3 extends over 18 amino acids. From germline, CDR1 is MGHRA and CDR2 YSYEKL.

V is TRBV5-1 and J is TRBJ1-1; D gene ambiguous. The length of the CDR3 is 14 residues. Per the germline V gene, CDR1 is SGHRS and CDR2 is YFSETQ. Trimming removed 2 bases from V and 1 base from J, with 9 bases in between. In nucleotides, the CDR3 is TGCGCCAGCAGCTTTTCGCCCTCGAACACTGAAGCTTTCTTT. Translating it yields CASSFSPSNTEAFF.